This TCR beta chain was identified in a study of T cell responses to AZD1222 COVID-19 vaccine. The J segment lost 3 bases and the V segment lost 2 bases, leaving 9 bases of the junction unmatched. This CDR3 has 18 amino acids. Germline CDR1 is LGHNA and CDR2 is YSLEER. Notes on this clone: Its antigen remains unknown.

Findings and limits, study-wide: Only six individuals given AZD1222 were seropositive at baseline. Unmutated variant regions reportedly attract nearly half of all spike-specific TCRs.

TCRdb's table, derived via immunoSEQ multiplex PCR, lists solely in-frame clones and lacks some. This repertoire shows almost 95,000 clones, 85% found once; its top ten account for over 3.5%. The sequence was obtained from an adult who received the AZD1222 COVID-19 vaccine. The chain links TRBV4-3 to TRBJ2-3, with 12 bases fitting TRBD2. The specimen was peripheral blood, collected 28 days after the second AZD1222 dose. CDR3 DNA sequence: TGCGCCAGCAGCCAACTAGCGGGAGGGCTGGTTAGAACAGATACGCAGTATTTT. It is translated as CASSQLAGGLVRTDTQYF.